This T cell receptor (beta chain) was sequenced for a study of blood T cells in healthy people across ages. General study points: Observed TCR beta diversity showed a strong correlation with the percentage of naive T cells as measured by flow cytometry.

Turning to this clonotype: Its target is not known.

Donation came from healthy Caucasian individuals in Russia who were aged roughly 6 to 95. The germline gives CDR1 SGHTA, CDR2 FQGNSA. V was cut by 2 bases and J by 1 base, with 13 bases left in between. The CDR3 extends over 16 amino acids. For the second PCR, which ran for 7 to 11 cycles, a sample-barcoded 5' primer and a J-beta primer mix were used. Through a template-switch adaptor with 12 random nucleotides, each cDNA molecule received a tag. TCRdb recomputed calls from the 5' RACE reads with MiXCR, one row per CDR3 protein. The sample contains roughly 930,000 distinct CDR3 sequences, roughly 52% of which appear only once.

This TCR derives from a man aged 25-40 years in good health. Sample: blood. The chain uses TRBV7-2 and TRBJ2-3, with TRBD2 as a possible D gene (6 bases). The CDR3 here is CASSLRRASGTDTQYF. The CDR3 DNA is TGTGCCAGCAGCTTACGTAGGGCTAGCGGCACAGATACGCAGTATTTT.